A selection of T cell receptor beta chains follows, all from one sample in a study of radiotherapy plus CTLA-4 blockade in lung cancer. Method: immunoSEQ multiplex PCR; TCRdb's copy keeps in-frame clones and lacks some. Here the sample spans about 45,000 clones, 55% to 80% being singletons. Sequenced here: peripheral blood, sampled from a patient treated with radiotherapy plus ipilimumab. All receptors derive from a human donor with non-small cell lung cancer who had a complete response to radiotherapy plus ipilimumab. CDR3s include the opening cysteine and the closing phenylalanine or tryptophan. A D gene is named only where the DNA matches it firmly. Clone sizes are given selectively: once, few, many, or a class where the clone is expanded.

J,size,V,D,DNA,CDR3
TRBJ2-7,few,TRBV4-3,TRBD2,TGCGCCAGCAGCCAAGGGAAGCGGGGGGTCTACGAGCAGTACTTC,CASSQGKRGVYEQYF
TRBJ2-7,NA,TRBV6-1,NA,TGTGCCAGCGCCGTCTCACAGGGAATCCACGAGCAGTACTTC,CASAVSQGIHEQYF
TRBJ2-5,NA,TRBV21-1,NA,TGTGCCAGCAGCCTGAATACTCTCCCCCCCATTTCGTTCCGGGGAGAGACCCAGTACTTC,CASSLNTLPPISFRGETQYF
TRBJ2-5,NA,TRBV2,NA,TGTGCCAGCAGTGAAGCGTCCGGGCACGGGGGGACCCAGTACTTC,CASSEASGHGGTQYF
TRBJ1-1,NA,TRBV10-3,TRBD1,TGTGCCATCAGTGACAAGGACAGGGGGAACACTGAAGCTTTCTTT,CAISDKDRGNTEAFF
TRBJ1-2,NA,TRBV5-6,NA,TGTGCCAGCAGCCTAGGTACGGGATATGGCTACACCTTC,CASSLGTGYGYTF
TRBJ1-2,NA,TRBV2,NA,TGTGCCAGCAACAAGATGACAGGCGGCTATGGCTACACCTTC,CASNKMTGGYGYTF
TRBJ2-5,NA,TRBV4-3,NA,TGCGCCAGCAGCCGGACAGTCAAAGAGACCCAGTACTTC,CASSRTVKETQYF
TRBJ2-6,NA,TRBV7-9,TRBD1,TGTGCCAGCAACTACAGGGGAACTGGGGCCAACGTCCTGACTTTC,CASNYRGTGANVLTF
TRBJ1-1,NA,TRBV6-5,TRBD1,TGTGCCAGCAGTTATATGGGACAGCCGAACACTGAAGCTTTCTTT,CASSYMGQPNTEAFF
TRBJ2-2,NA,TRBV19,NA,TGTGCCAGTAGTATAGGGCAGAACACCGGGGAGCTGTTTTTT,CASSIGQNTGELFF